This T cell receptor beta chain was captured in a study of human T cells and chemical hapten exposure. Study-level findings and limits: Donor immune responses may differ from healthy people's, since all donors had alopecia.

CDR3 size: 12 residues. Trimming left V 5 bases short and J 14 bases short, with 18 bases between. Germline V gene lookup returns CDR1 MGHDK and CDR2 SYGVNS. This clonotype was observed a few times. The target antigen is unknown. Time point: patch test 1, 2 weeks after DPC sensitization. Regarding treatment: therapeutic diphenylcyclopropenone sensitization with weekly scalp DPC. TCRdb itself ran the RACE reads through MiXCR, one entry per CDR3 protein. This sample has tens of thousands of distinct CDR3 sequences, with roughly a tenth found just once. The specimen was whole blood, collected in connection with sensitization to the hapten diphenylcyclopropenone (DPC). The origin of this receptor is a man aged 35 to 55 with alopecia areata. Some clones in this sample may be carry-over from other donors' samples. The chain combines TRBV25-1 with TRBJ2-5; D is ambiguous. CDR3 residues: CASSPAGFRLYF. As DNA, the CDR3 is TGTGCCAGCAGTCCGGCCGGGTTTCGGCTTTACTTC.